Below, one T cell receptor (beta chain) is given with its context. Its antigen remains unknown. With 60 Vbeta and 13 Jbeta primers, the PCR was carried out. Produced via immunoSEQ multiplex PCR; TCRdb's table is partial and in-frame only. Of 150,000 to 200,000 clones listed, around 81% are singletons. The data were taken from a study of cytomegalovirus exposure and HLA in healthy donors. Study as a whole: An early data release held approximately 85 million unique TCRs from HLA-typed donors. Study findings and constraints: Later analysis associated a missense DCLRE1C variant with TCR beta V- and J-gene trimming. CMV antigen specificity was confirmed in vitro for three CMV-associated chains.

The CDR3 has 16 amino acids. Regarding donors, all were healthy bone marrow donors. This chain connects TRBV21-1 to TRBJ2-3; TRBD1 is taken as the D call from the table, unchecked against the DNA. TRBV21-1 is an annotated pseudogene. The source material was PBMCs. This clonotype was obtained from a young man in good health and CMV-seronegative. CDR3 region: CASKRKAPGELDTQYF. The DNA for the CDR3 is TGTGCCAGCAAACGAAAGGCCCCAGGGGAATTGGATACGCAGTATTTT.